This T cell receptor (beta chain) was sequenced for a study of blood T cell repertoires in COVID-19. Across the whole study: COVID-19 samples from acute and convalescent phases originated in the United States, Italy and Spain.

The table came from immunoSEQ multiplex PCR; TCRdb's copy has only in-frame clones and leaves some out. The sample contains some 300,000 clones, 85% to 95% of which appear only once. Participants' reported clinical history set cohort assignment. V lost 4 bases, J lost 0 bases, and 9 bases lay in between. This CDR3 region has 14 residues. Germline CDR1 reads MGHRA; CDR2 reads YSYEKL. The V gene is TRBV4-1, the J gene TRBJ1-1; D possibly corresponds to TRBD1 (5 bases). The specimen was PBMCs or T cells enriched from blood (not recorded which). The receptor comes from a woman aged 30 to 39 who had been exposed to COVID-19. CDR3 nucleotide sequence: TGCGCCAGCAGCCCTTTACAGGTGAACACTGAAGCTTTCTTT. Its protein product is CASSPLQVNTEAFF.